This T cell receptor (beta chain) came from a study of response to subunit inactivated influenza vaccine (dated by TCRdb to between 2017 and 2018). In the study overall: Deep quantitative T cell receptor repertoire profiling was used in the study to track responses to a trivalent subunit inactivated influenza vaccine.

What the research found in general, with its limitations: The authors suggested that each seasonal influenza vaccination may recruit only a limited number of new T cells.

About this clonotype itself: Its antigen target is currently unknown. Base quality data are lacking; no much larger clone is found one base away.

The method was RT-PCR. Sequencing was performed on an Illumina HiSeq 2500. The public sequencing data were trimmed at Q25 with fastp and processed into clonotypes with MiXCR by TCRdb, which kept only in-frame beta chains. Rows merge per CDR3 protein into single entries with the most common DNA and genes. This sample lists under 550,000 distinct CDR3 sequences; 7.6% were detected once. The ten largest clones capture 10% to 15% of the sample. Trimming at the junction amounts to 3 bases on V and 0 bases on J, and the germline ends lie 16 bases apart. Per the germline V gene, SGHRS is the CDR1 and YFSETQ is the CDR2. The CDR3 holds 16 amino acids from the cysteine to the phenylalanine. This entry keeps only the CDR3 DNA: 48 bases, framed from base 1.

Here the sequenced sample was PBMCs from blood, taken less than 25 months after vaccination. The source of this sequence is a man aged 50-75 years who received an inactivated influenza vaccine. Donor details come from another sample of the same person, matched by shared clones. The rearranged chain carries TRBV5-1 and TRBJ2-7; a tentative D match to TRBD2 spans 6 bases. The DNA sequence is given as TGCGCCAGCAGCTCCCCGGGGGACGGGATCTCCTACGAGCAGTACTTC. This is translated as CASSSPGDGISYEQYF.